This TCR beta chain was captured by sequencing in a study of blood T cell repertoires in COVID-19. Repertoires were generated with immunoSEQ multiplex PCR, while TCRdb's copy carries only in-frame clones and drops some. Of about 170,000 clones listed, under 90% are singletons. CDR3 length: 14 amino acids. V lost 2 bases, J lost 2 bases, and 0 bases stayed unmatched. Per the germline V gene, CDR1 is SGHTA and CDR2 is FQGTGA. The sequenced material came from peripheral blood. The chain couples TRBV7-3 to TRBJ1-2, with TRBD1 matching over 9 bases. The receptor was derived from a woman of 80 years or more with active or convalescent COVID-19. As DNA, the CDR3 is TGTGCCAGCAGCTTAGGACAGGGGAACTATGGCTACACCTTC. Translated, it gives CASSLGQGNYGYTF.